This TCR beta chain was captured by sequencing in a study of CD8 T cells in ankylosing spondylitis. Broader study findings: Some motif variants were previously reported in reactive arthritis synovial fluid and blood. About 8 highly homologous variants made up a TCR beta motif, and this motif appeared characteristic of ankylosing spondylitis blood. As for the disease-linked clones, they showed a CD8+ phenotype and occurred at relatively low frequencies in peripheral blood.

The CDR3 is 17 amino acids. Germline values: CDR1 SGHNT, CDR2 YYREEE (reference sequence). Between the trimmed V and J ends, which lost 0 bases and 5 bases, there was a span of 20 bases. Quantitative 5'-RACE was performed with molecular barcodes, and it yielded the TCR beta libraries. TCRdb reprocessed the 5' RACE reads via MiXCR and lists one record per CDR3 protein. The sample shows 500,000 to 650,000 distinct CDR3 sequences, roughly 5.3% of them seen only once. This clonotype was seen repeatedly, ten times or more. What it binds is not known. This TCR came from a male donor with ankylosing spondylitis. V gene TRBV5-4 combines with J gene TRBJ2-5; D assignment may be TRBD1 or TRBD2 (7 bases each). The material sequenced was blood, either unsorted or a sorted T cell fraction (not recorded which). The CDR3 loop reads CASSLALAGGVLETQYF. For the CDR3, the DNA is TGTGCCAGCAGCTTGGCCTTGGCAGGGGGGGTATTGGAGACCCAGTACTTC.